This T cell receptor (beta chain) was obtained from a study of T-cell memory formation after mild COVID-19. With 0 bases removed from V and 7 bases from J, the gap between germline ends came to 4 bases. The CDR3 runs to 12 residues. Germline-derived CDR1 and CDR2 are LNHNV and YYDKDF (reference sequence). TCRdb analysed the 5' RACE reads with MiXCR anew, one entry per CDR3 protein. This sample has a few hundred thousand distinct CDR3 sequences; more than 20% occur once, and the top ten carry around 12%. The chain uses TRBV15 and TRBJ1-5; D is ambiguous. The source is an adult woman who had mild COVID-19 (a few samples of this study predate the infection). Cell type and time point are not known. The specimen was PBMCs or a T cell subset sorted from them (not recorded which). CDR3 residues: CATSRDQQPQHF. Written as DNA, the CDR3 is TGTGCCACCAGCAGAGATCAACAGCCCCAGCATTTT. Combining the CDR3 with reference TRBV15 and TRBJ1-5 gives the whole variable domain DAMVIQNPRYQVTQFGKPVTLSCSQTLNHNVMYWYQQKSSQAPKLLFHYYDKDFNNEADTPDNFQSRRPNTSFCFLDIRSPGLGDTAMYLCATSRDQQPQHFGDGTRLSIL.